This T cell receptor (beta chain) originates from a study of cytomegalovirus exposure and HLA in healthy donors. On the study more broadly: Within the Caucasian-associated ancestry cluster were approximately 77% of the 398 genotyped donors. Overall study findings and caveats: In a later analysis, TCR association rates varied by HLA locus: DRB1 most, HLA-C fewest. Some TCR beta chains (more than 150 of them) were listed as cytomegalovirus-associated.

PCR employed 60 Vbeta and 13 Jbeta primers. Libraries were prepared by immunoSEQ multiplex PCR; TCRdb keeps only in-frame clonotypes and omits some of them. The data contain about 130,000 clones, roughly 88% of them seen just once; the ten biggest clones take up about 2.7%. The CDR3 spans 22 residues. The germline gives CDR1 MGHRA, CDR2 YSYEKL. Trimming cost V 3 bases and J 5 bases; bases outside gene matches: 29. Only one count was recorded for this clone. The antigen is unknown. The receptor was derived from a woman aged 18-29 years in good health and CMV-seropositive. The sample taken for sequencing was PBMCs. This chain joins TRBV4-1 and TRBJ1-2; TRBD1 matches 8 bases. The CDR3 nucleotides read TGCGCCAGCAGCCATGGACCCGGGACAGGAAGCTCCAACCGGGATCGCTCATATGGCTACACCTTC. It translates to CASSHGPGTGSSNRDRSYGYTF.